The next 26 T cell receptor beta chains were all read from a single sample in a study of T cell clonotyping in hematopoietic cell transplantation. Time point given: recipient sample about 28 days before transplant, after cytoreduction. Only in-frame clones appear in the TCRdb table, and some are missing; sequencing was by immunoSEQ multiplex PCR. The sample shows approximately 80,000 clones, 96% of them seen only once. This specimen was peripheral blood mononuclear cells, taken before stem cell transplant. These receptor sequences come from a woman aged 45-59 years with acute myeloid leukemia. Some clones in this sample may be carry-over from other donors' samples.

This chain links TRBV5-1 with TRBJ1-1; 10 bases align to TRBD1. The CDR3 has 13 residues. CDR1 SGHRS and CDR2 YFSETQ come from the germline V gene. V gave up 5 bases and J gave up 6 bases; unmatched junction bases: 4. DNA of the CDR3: TGCGCCAGCAGGACAGGGGGCGTCTCTGAAGCTTTCTTT. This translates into CASRTGGVSEAFF.

The DNA for the CDR3 is TGTGCCAGCAGCCGGACAGGGGTTGAGGATGGCTACACCTTC. Translating gives CASSRTGVEDGYTF. The chain joins TRBV4-2 to TRBJ1-2, with 9 nucleotides matching TRBD1. V was clipped by 4 bases and J by 6 bases; unmatched bases: 6. The CDR3 sequence is 14 residues long. Per germline, CDR1 LGHNA and CDR2 YNFKEQ.

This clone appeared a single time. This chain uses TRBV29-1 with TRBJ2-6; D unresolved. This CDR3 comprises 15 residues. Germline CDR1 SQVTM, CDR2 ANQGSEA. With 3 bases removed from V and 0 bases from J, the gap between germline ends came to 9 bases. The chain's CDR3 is CSVEAGSSGANVLTF. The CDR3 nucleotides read TGCAGCGTTGAGGCCGGAAGCTCTGGGGCCAACGTCCTGACTTTC.

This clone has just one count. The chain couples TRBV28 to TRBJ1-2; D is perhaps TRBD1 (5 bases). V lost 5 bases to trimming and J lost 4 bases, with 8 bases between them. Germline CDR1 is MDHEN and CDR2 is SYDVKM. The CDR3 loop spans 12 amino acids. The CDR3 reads CASSRDSYGYTF. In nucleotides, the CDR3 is TGTGCCAGCAGTCGAGACAGCTATGGCTACACCTTC.

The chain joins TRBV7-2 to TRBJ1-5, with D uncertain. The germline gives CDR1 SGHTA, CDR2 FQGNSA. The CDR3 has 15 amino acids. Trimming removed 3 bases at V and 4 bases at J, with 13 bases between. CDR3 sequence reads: CASSLKFEGNQPQHF. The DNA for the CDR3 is TGTGCCAGCAGCTTGAAGTTTGAGGGAAATCAGCCCCAGCATTTT.

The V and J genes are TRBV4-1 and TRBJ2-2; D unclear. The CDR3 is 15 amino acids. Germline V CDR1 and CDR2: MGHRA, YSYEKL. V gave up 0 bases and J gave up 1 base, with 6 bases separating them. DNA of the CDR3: TGCGCCAGCAGCCAAGATAGTATGAACACCGGGGAGCTGTTTTTT. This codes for CASSQDSMNTGELFF.

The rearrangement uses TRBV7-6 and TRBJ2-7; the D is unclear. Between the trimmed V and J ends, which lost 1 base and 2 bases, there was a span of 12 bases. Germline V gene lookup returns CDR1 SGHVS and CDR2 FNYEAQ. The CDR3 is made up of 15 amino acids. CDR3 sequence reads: CASSLVTVNTYEQYF. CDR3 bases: TGTGCCAGCAGCTTAGTTACGGTGAACACCTACGAGCAGTACTTC.

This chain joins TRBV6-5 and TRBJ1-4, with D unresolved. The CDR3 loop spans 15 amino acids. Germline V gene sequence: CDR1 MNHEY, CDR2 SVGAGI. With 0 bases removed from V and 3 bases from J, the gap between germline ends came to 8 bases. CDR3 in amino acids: CASSYSLSPNEKLFF. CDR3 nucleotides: TGTGCCAGCAGTTACTCGCTCAGCCCTAATGAAAAACTGTTTTTT.

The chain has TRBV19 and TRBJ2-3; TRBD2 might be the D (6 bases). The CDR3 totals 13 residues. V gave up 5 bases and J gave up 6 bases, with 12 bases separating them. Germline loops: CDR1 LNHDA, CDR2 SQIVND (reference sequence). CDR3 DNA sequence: TGTGCCAGTAGTGCCGGCGGGAAGGATACGCAGTATTTT. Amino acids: CASSAGGKDTQYF.

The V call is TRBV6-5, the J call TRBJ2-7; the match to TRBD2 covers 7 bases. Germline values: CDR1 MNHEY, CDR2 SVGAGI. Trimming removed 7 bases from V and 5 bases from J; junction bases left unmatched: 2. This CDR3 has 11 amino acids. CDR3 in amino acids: CASTGLDEQYF. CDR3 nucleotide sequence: TGTGCCAGCACCGGACTAGACGAGCAGTACTTC.

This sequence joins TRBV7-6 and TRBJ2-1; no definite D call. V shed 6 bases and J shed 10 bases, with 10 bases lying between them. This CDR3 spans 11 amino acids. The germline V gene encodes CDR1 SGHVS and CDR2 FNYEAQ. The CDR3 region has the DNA TGTGCCAGCAGTCCCCATGAAGAGCAGTTCTTC. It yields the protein CASSPHEEQFF.

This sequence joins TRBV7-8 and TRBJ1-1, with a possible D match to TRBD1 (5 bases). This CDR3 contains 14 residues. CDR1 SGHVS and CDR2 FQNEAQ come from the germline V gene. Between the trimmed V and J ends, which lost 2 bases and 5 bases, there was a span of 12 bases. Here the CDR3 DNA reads TGTGCCAGCAGCTTACTTGGGGGGGGAACTGAAGCTTTCTTT. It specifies CASSLLGGGTEAFF.

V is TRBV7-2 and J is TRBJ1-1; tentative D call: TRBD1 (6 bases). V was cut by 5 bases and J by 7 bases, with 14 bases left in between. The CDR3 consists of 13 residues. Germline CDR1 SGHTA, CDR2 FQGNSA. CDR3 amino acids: CASSQRQDIEAFF. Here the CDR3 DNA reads TGTGCCAGCAGCCAAAGACAGGACATTGAAGCTTTCTTT.

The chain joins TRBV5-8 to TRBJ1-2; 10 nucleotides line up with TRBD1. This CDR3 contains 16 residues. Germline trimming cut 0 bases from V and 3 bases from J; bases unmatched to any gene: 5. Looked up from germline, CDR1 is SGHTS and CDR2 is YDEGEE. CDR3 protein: CASSLGGQGPYYGYTF. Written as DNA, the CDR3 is TGTGCCAGCAGCTTGGGGGGACAGGGGCCCTACTATGGCTACACCTTC.

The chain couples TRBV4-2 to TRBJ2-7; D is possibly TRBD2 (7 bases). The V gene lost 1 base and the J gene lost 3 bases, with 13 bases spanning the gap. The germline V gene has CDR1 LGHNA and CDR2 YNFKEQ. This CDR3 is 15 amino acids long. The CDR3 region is CASSQGAGADYEQYF. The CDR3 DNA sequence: TGTGCCAGCAGCCAAGGGGCGGGGGCCGACTACGAGCAGTACTTC.

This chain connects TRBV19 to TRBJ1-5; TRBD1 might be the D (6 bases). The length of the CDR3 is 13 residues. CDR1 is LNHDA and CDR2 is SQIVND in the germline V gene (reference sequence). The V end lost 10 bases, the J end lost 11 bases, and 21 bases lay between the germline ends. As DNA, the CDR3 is TGTGCCACTAAGTCGACAGGCCTCGGGGCCCAGCATTTT. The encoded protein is CATKSTGLGAQHF.

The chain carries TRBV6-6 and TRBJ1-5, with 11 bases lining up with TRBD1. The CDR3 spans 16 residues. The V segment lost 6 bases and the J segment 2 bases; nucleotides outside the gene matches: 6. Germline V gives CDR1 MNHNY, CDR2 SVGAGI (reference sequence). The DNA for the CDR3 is TGTGCCAGCAGCTCCGGGACAGGGGGACGCAATCAGCCCCAGCATTTT. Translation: CASSSGTGGRNQPQHF.

CDR3 coding DNA: TGTGCCAGCAGTTTATGGTCGACTAGCGGGAGTTACGAGCAGTACTTC. Amino acids: CASSLWSTSGSYEQYF. The V and J genes are TRBV28 and TRBJ2-7; 12 positions match TRBD2. CDR1 and CDR2 (germline): MDHEN, SYDVKM. With V trimmed by 0 bases and J by 4 bases, 4 bases remained unmatched. This CDR3 comprises 16 residues.

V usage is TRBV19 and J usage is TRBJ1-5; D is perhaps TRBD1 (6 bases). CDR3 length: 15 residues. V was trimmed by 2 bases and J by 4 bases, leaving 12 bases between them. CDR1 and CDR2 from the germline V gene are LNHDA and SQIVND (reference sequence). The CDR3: CASSIPQGGNQPQHF. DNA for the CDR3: TGTGCCAGTAGTATACCACAGGGAGGTAATCAGCCCCAGCATTTT.

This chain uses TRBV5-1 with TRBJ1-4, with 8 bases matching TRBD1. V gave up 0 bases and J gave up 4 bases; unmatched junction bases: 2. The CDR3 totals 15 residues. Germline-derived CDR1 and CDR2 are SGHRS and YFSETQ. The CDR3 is CASSLGTGYNEKLFF. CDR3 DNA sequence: TGCGCCAGCAGCTTGGGGACAGGGTATAATGAAAAACTGTTTTTT. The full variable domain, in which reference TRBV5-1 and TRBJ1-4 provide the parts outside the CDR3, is KAGVTQTPRYLIKTRGQQVTLSCSPISGHRSVSWYQQTPGQGLQFLFEYFSETQRNKGNFPGRFSGRQFSNSRSEMNVSTLELGDSALYLCASSLGTGYNEKLFFGSGTQLSVL.

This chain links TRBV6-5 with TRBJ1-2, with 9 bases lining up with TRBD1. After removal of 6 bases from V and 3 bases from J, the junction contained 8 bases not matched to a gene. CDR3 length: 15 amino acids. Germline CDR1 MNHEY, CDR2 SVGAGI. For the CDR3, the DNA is TGTGCCAGCAGCAAACAGGGGGCGAATTACTATGGCTACACCTTC. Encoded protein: CASSKQGANYYGYTF.

The CDR3, as DNA: TGTGCCAGCAGTTTTAGGGGCCCTACATTCCGACAGGCTCACAGACCCTACGAGCAGTACTTC. Amino acid sequence: CASSFRGPTFRQAHRPYEQYF. This chain uses TRBV28 with TRBJ2-7; possible D gene TRBD1, 6 bases. The CDR3 totals 21 residues. Germline assignment: CDR1 MDHEN and CDR2 SYDVKM. Trimming took off 3 bases at V and 2 bases at J, with 32 bases between the two ends.

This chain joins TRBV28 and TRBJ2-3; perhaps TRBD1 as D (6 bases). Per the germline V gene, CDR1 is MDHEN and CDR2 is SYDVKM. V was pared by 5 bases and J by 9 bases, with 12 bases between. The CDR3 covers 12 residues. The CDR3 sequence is CASSQQGRTQYF. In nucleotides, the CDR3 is TGTGCCAGCAGTCAACAGGGACGAACGCAGTATTTT.

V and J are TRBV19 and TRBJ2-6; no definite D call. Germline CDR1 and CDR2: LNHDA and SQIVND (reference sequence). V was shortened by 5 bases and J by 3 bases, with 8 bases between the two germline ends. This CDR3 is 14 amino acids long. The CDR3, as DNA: TGTGCCAGTAGTTCGGGTCGTGGGGCCAACGTCCTGACTTTC. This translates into CASSSGRGANVLTF.

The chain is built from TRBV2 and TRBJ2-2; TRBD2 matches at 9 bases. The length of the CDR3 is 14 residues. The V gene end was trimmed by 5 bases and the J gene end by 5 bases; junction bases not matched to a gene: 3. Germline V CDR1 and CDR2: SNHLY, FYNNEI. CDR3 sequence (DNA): TGTGCCAGCAGTTTCACTAGCGGGACCGGGGAGCTGTTTTTT. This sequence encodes CASSFTSGTGELFF. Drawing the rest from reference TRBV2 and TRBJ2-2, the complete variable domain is EPEVTQTPSHQVTQMGQEVILRCVPISNHLYFYWYRQILGQKVEFLVSFYNNEISEKSEIFDDQFSVERPDGSNFTLKIRSTKLEDSAMYFCASSFTSGTGELFFGEGSRLTVL.

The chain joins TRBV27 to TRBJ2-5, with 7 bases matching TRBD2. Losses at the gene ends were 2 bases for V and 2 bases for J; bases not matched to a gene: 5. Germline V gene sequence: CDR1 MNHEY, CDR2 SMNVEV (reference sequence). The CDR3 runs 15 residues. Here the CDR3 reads CASSLDWREQETQYF. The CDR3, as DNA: TGTGCCAGCAGTTTAGACTGGCGGGAGCAAGAGACCCAGTACTTC.